This TCR beta chain was profiled in a study of T cell responses to AZD1222 COVID-19 vaccine. The repertoire was sequenced with immunoSEQ multiplex PCR; TCRdb's copy has only in-frame clones and lacks some. The sample records 150,000 to 200,000 clones, over 80% being singletons. The V gene's germline CDR1 is KGHSH and CDR2 LQKENI. Trimming took 3 bases from V and 7 from J, leaving 10 bases between them. The CDR3 length is 13 residues. This receptor was obtained from an adult in good health. The chain links TRBV18 to TRBJ2-1, with D uncertain. Sequenced here: peripheral blood, sampled on day 0 of AZD1222 vaccination. CDR3 sequence (DNA): TGTGCCAGCTCACCTCCAGGTGCTAATGAGCAGTTCTTC. It specifies CASSPPGANEQFF.